This entry lists 10 T cell receptor beta chains sequenced from one sample in a study of blood T cell repertoires in COVID-19. Assay: immunoSEQ multiplex PCR; the TCRdb copy retains only in-frame clones and omits some. The sample holds 65,000 to 85,000 clones; about 86% are singletons and the top ten take about 6.5%. Specimen: peripheral blood. The source is an elderly man with COVID-19, enrolled during active disease.

The chain has TRBV29-1 and TRBJ1-2; 7 nucleotides align to TRBD1. The CDR3 totals 11 residues. Germline CDR1 SQVTM, CDR2 ANQGSEA. The junction had 6 bases not matched to a gene; V was cut back by 6 bases and J by 8 bases. CDR3 DNA: TGCAGCGTACTACAGGGGCGCGGCTACACCTTC. It encodes CSVLQGRGYTF.

V usage is TRBV25-1 and J usage is TRBJ1-1; the D gene is possibly TRBD1 (5 bases). V lost 0 bases and J lost 5, with 10 bases in between. The CDR3 runs to 14 residues. Germline values: CDR1 MGHDK, CDR2 SYGVNS. CDR3 residues: CASSEYGGETEAFF. CDR3 DNA: TGTGCCAGCAGTGAATATGGGGGGGAGACTGAAGCTTTCTTT.

The gene calls are TRBV9 and TRBJ1-1; D unresolved. The CDR3 is made up of 15 amino acids. The V end was cut by 4 bases, the J end by 7 bases, with 20 bases between. The germline V gene encodes CDR1 SGDLS and CDR2 YYNGEE. This CDR3 is CASSPEGGGRGEAFF. The CDR3 coding sequence is TGTGCCAGCAGCCCTGAGGGAGGAGGGCGAGGTGAAGCTTTCTTT.

The chain uses TRBV18 and TRBJ2-1, with 8 bases that match TRBD2. Germline CDR1 reads KGHSH; CDR2 reads LQKENI. The V and J ends lost 0 bases and 4 bases, in that order; junction bases with no gene match: 5. The CDR3 covers 16 residues. The CDR3 is CASSPPGTGGYNEQFF. For the CDR3, the DNA is TGTGCCAGCTCACCACCTGGCACGGGGGGGTACAATGAGCAGTTCTTC.

The V call is TRBV11-3, the J call TRBJ2-3; D uncertain. This CDR3 spans 15 amino acids. Germline values: CDR1 SGHNT, CDR2 YENEEA. Deletions cut 2 bases from V and 0 bases from J, with 9 bases between. The CDR3 DNA reads as TGTGCCAGCAGCTTAAACTGGTACAGCACAGATACGCAGTATTTT. Translation gives CASSLNWYSTDTQYF.

The chain links TRBV5-1 to TRBJ2-2; D remains ambiguous. The CDR3 has 13 amino acids. V was shortened by 1 base and J by 6 bases, with 7 bases between the two germline ends. Looked up from germline, CDR1 is SGHRS and CDR2 is YFSETQ. The chain's CDR3 is CASSLFSAGELFF. The CDR3 DNA follows: TGCGCCAGCAGCTTGTTTAGTGCCGGGGAGCTGTTTTTT. The full variable domain, in which reference TRBV5-1 and TRBJ2-2 provide the parts outside the CDR3, is KAGVTQTPRYLIKTRGQQVTLSCSPISGHRSVSWYQQTPGQGLQFLFEYFSETQRNKGNFPGRFSGRQFSNSRSEMNVSTLELGDSALYLCASSLFSAGELFFGEGSRLTVL.

The chain uses TRBV29-1 and TRBJ1-5, with 10 nucleotides matching TRBD1. Germline V gene sequence: CDR1 SQVTM, CDR2 ANQGSEA. V shed 8 bases and J 6 bases; nucleotides not matched to a gene: 7. CDR3 length: 13 residues. The CDR3 is CSFGTGEGQPQHF. The DNA of the CDR3 is TGCAGCTTTGGGACAGGGGAAGGTCAGCCCCAGCATTTT.

The chain has TRBV6-1 and TRBJ1-3; D gene ambiguous. Germline CDR1 is MNHNS and CDR2 is SASEGT. The CDR3 is 15 amino acids. V gave up 1 base and J gave up 0 bases, with 7 bases separating them. This CDR3 is CASSEGAVSGNTIYF. The CDR3 DNA follows: TGTGCCAGCAGTGAAGGGGCAGTCTCTGGAAACACCATATATTTT.

This sequence joins TRBV6-2 or TRBV6-3 and TRBJ2-3; D is possibly TRBD1 (6 bases). The CDR3 covers 17 residues. The V and J ends lost 0 bases and 1 base respectively, with 14 bases between them. CDR1 and CDR2 from the germline V gene are MNHEY and SVGEGT. The CDR3: CASSYSSTGWGTDTQYF. The DNA of the CDR3 is TGTGCCAGCAGTTACTCGAGTACAGGGTGGGGCACAGATACGCAGTATTTT.

V and J are TRBV15 and TRBJ2-5, with D possibly TRBD1 on 6 matching bases. Trimming took off 5 bases at V and 2 bases at J, with 18 bases between the two ends. CDR1 and CDR2 (germline): LNHNV, YYDKDF (reference sequence). The CDR3 sequence is 16 residues long. DNA of the CDR3: TGTGCCACCAGCTTATATGGAGCAGGGGATCAAGAGACCCAGTACTTC. This codes for CATSLYGAGDQETQYF.